The clone carrying this T cell receptor (beta chain) has just a few counts. As yet, its antigen is unknown. The data belong to a study of OX40 agonist ivuxolimab in advanced cancers. General study results and limits: On average, CD8+ T cells had more expanded clones than CD4+. Within 6 weeks, CD4+ and CD8+ blood T cells expanded clonally at 0.1 to 3.0 mg/kg.

Clones were read by immunoSEQ multiplex PCR, and TCRdb kept only the in-frame ones, dropping some. The sample lists over 65,000 clones, roughly 86% occurring once. The sequencing here drew on CD4+ or CD8+ T cells sorted from blood, taken in a trial of the OX40 agonist ivuxolimab. The TCR was taken from an adult with an advanced solid tumor such as melanoma, head and neck, liver or kidney cancer.

The CDR3 region has the DNA TGTGCCAGCAGCCCTTTAGGGATCCGGGACTACTCCTACGAGCAGTACTTC. This gives the protein CASSPLGIRDYSYEQYF. The chain couples TRBV11-2 to TRBJ2-7; TRBD2 matches 7 bases. The CDR3 length is 17 residues. With 5 bases clipped from V and 0 bases from J, the junction kept 13 bases outside the gene matches. Germline values: CDR1 SGHAT, CDR2 FQNNGV.